This TCR beta chain was captured in a study of identical twins. Whole-study findings and limits: Compared with unrelated sharing, twin-shared out-of-frame alpha sequences had more low-probability sequences. Abundant cord blood beta clonotypes carried fewer insertions; memory repertoires showed none. Conclusions rested on cross-sectional statistics rather than following the same donors.

Each donor (without exception) was a healthy Caucasian. This clonotype was detected a few times. The target antigen is unknown. The CDR3 sequence is 15 residues long. The germline V and J ends were trimmed by 2 bases and 11 bases, with 19 bases remaining between them. From germline, CDR1 is MNHEY and CDR2 SMNVEV (reference sequence). TCRdb independently ran MiXCR on the 5' RACE reads; one entry per CDR3 protein. The table includes some 1,600,000 distinct CDR3 sequences, under 35% detected once. Material for sequencing was cord blood. The chain couples TRBV27 to TRBJ2-1, with D perhaps TRBD1 or TRBD2 (5 bases each). The source of this sequence is a newborn girl in good health. This chain's CDR3 is CASSLLAPGTQKQFF. The CDR3 DNA reads TGTGCCAGCAGTTTACTCGCCCCCGGGACCCAAAAGCAGTTCTTC.